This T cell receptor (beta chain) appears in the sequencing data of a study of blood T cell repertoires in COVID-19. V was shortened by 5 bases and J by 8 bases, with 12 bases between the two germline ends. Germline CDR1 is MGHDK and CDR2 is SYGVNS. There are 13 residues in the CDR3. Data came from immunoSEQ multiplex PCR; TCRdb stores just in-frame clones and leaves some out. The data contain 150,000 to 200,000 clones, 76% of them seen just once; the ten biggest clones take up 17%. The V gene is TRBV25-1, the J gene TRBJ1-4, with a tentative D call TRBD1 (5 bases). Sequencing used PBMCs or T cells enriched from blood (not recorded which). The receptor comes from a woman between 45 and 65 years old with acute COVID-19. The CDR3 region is CASSPQGREKLFF. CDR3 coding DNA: TGTGCCAGCAGTCCCCAGGGAAGAGAAAAACTGTTTTTT.